Presented here are 24 T cell receptor beta chains from one specimen sequenced in a study of blood T cells in healthy people across ages. A second PCR of 7 to 11 cycles used a sample-barcoded 5' primer and a J-beta primer mix. One entry per CDR3 protein results from TCRdb running MiXCR on the 5' RACE reads. Among roughly 1.9 million distinct CDR3 sequences listed, around 42% were seen once. The specimen sequenced was blood. The receptor set was obtained from a human donor in good health.

The CDR3 DNA reads as TGTGCCAGCAGCCGGACTAGCGGGATCAATGAGCAGTTCTTC. Protein product: CASSRTSGINEQFF. The rearrangement uses TRBV7-2 and TRBJ2-1; 12 bases fit TRBD2. The germline V gene has CDR1 SGHTA and CDR2 FQGNSA. CDR3 length: 14 residues. The trim removed 5 bases at V and 6 bases at J, leaving 2 bases unmatched.

This clonotype was seen many times. V usage is TRBV29-1 and J usage is TRBJ2-3; TRBD1 aligns across 8 bases. Germline V CDR1 and CDR2: SQVTM, ANQGSEA. Trimming took 4 bases from V and 1 from J; bases not matched to a gene: 16. The CDR3 consists of 18 residues. The CDR3 spells CSVGGRRAAGQGTDTQYF. The CDR3 DNA sequence: TGCAGCGTTGGGGGTCGTCGTGCGGCGGGACAGGGCACAGATACGCAGTATTTT.

This clonotype has a handful of counts. This chain connects TRBV10-3 to TRBJ2-3, with 9 bases fitting TRBD1. Per the germline V gene, CDR1 is ENHRY and CDR2 is SYGVKD. After removal of 6 bases from V and 0 bases from J, the junction contained 4 bases not matched to a gene. The CDR3 is made up of 15 amino acids. This chain's CDR3 is CAIRRTGDSTDTQYF. The CDR3 DNA reads as TGTGCCATCAGGCGGACAGGGGATAGCACAGATACGCAGTATTTT.

There are a few counts of this clonotype. The chain recombines TRBV5-1 with TRBJ1-2; 8 bases are shared with TRBD1. The CDR3 extends over 17 amino acids. The V segment lost 0 bases and the J segment 5 bases; nucleotides outside the gene matches: 12. Germline V gene data show CDR1 as SGHRS and CDR2 as YFSETQ. CDR3 nucleotides: TGCGCCAGCAGCTTGGCGGTAGACTCCAGGGGGCTGTATGGCTACACCTTC. It codes for CASSLAVDSRGLYGYTF.

This sequence joins TRBV20-1 and TRBJ2-3; D is uncertain. V dropped 0 bases and J dropped 6 bases, with 13 bases sitting between them. Germline V gives CDR1 DFQATT, CDR2 SNEGSKA (reference sequence). The CDR3 sequence is 14 residues long. The DNA for the CDR3 is TGCAGTGCTAGAGATCAGAACTTAAGGGATACGCAGTATTTT. Encoded protein: CSARDQNLRDTQYF.

The rearrangement links TRBV10-3 to TRBJ2-3; no definite D call. The germline V and J ends were trimmed by 10 bases and 4 bases, with 15 bases remaining between them. The CDR3 spans 13 residues. Germline V gene lookup returns CDR1 ENHRY and CDR2 SYGVKD. CDR3: CATSTVGADTQYF. The CDR3 DNA sequence: TGTGCCACCAGCACAGTCGGTGCAGATACGCAGTATTTT.

This clonotype was seen more than once but under ten times. The chain joins TRBV28 to TRBJ1-5; possibly TRBD1 for D (5 bases). Germline assignment: CDR1 MDHEN and CDR2 SYDVKM. The CDR3 spans 15 residues. The V gene lost 8 bases and the J gene lost 7 bases, with 21 bases spanning the gap. The chain's CDR3 is CASLSGGDGLQPQHF. The CDR3 nucleotides are TGTGCCAGCCTCTCCGGGGGGGATGGGTTACAGCCCCAGCATTTT.

About this clonotype itself: The junction and the germline gene differ at one end; a read error may be behind it. The CDR3 here is CANSPGVIGNTIYF. For the CDR3, the DNA is TGTGCCAACAGTCCAGGGGTAATAGGAAACACCATATATTTT. The chain carries TRBV27 and TRBJ1-3, with D perhaps TRBD1 (6 bases). The CDR3 covers 14 residues. The germline CDR1 and CDR2 sequences are MNHEY and SMNVEV (reference sequence).

V is TRBV20-1 and J is TRBJ2-7, with 14 bases that match TRBD2. Trimming took 0 bases from V and 0 from J; bases not matched to a gene: 7. CDR3 length: 18 residues. Germline CDR1 and CDR2: DFQATT and SNEGSKA (reference sequence). CDR3 DNA: TGCAGTGCTAGAGATCCCGGGACTAGCGGGGGCGGCTCCTACGAGCAGTACTTC. Translating gives CSARDPGTSGGGSYEQYF.

The sample holds a few counts of this clonotype. The chain has TRBV6-2 or TRBV6-3 and TRBJ2-3; maybe TRBD2 (6 bases). The CDR3 extends over 14 amino acids. Germline V gene lookup returns CDR1 MNHEY and CDR2 SVGEGT. V lost 5 bases and J lost 2, with 11 bases in between. CDR3 in DNA: TGTGCCAGCAGTCCGGGGGACTTCACAGATACGCAGTATTTT. Protein: CASSPGDFTDTQYF.

The chain links TRBV6-5 to TRBJ2-7; TRBD1 aligns across 9 bases. V was clipped by 2 bases and J by 5 bases; unmatched bases: 10. The CDR3 runs to 16 residues. CDR1 and CDR2 (germline): MNHEY, SVGAGI. CDR3 bases: TGTGCCAGCAGTTACGCGGTGACAGGGGGAGGCCACGAGCAGTACTTC. As protein: CASSYAVTGGGHEQYF.

A word on this clonotype: A read error may produce the germline difference seen at one junction end. In DNA, the CDR3 is TGTGCCAGCATCTTGACAGGGGGACTGAACCATGGCTACACCTTC. Protein product: CASILTGGLNHGYTF. V usage is TRBV5-6 and J usage is TRBJ1-2, with 9 bases identical to TRBD1. The CDR3 length is 15 residues. Germline V gives CDR1 SGHDT, CDR2 YYEEEE.

This clonotype was counted a few times. The chain combines TRBV29-1 with TRBJ2-7, with D perhaps TRBD1 or TRBD2 (5 bases each). The CDR3 is made up of 12 amino acids. CDR1 and CDR2 (germline): SQVTM, ANQGSEA. V gave up 7 bases and J gave up 0 bases, with 10 bases separating them. The CDR3 is CSAWGSSYEQYF. For the CDR3, the DNA is TGCAGCGCTTGGGGGTCCTCCTACGAGCAGTACTTC.

The V gene is TRBV29-1, the J gene TRBJ2-5, with no clear D. V shed 5 bases and J shed 2 bases, with 9 bases lying between them. The CDR3 is 12 residues long. CDR1 is SQVTM, CDR2 ANQGSEA, per germline. This CDR3 reads CSVCPGQETQYF. The CDR3 region has the DNA TGCAGCGTTTGCCCCGGGCAAGAGACCCAGTACTTC.

This clonotype was counted between two and nine times. This chain links TRBV27 with TRBJ1-1; D gene unclear. CDR1 is MNHEY and CDR2 is SMNVEV in the germline V gene (reference sequence). Trimming shortened V by 5 bases and J by 6 bases, and 10 bases separated the two germline ends. The CDR3 loop spans 12 amino acids. The DNA of the CDR3 is TGTGCCAGCAGTCCCCCATCGGCTGAAGCTTTCTTT. Encoded protein: CASSPPSAEAFF.

The table lists this clonotype with a few counts. The chain uses TRBV7-2 and TRBJ1-2; TRBD1 aligns across 7 bases. This CDR3 spans 13 amino acids. J lost 10 bases, V lost 2 bases, and 7 bases had no gene match. From germline, CDR1 is SGHTA and CDR2 FQGNSA. The CDR3: CASSLTRGQDYTF. CDR3 nucleotides: TGTGCCAGCAGCTTAACAAGGGGGCAGGACTACACCTTC.

The chain uses TRBV15 and TRBJ1-5; 7 positions agree with TRBD1. The ends lost 0 bases at V and 2 bases at J; junction bases unmatched: 7. Germline V gene lookup returns CDR1 LNHNV and CDR2 YYDKDF (reference sequence). The length of the CDR3 is 17 residues. The chain's CDR3 is CATSRDKTGDGNQPQHF. The CDR3 DNA follows: TGTGCCACCAGCAGAGATAAAACAGGGGATGGCAATCAGCCCCAGCATTTT.

The rearrangement joins TRBV4-3 to TRBJ2-1, with TRBD1 identical over 8 bases. Germline assignment: CDR1 LGHNA and CDR2 YSLEER. This CDR3 has 17 residues. With V trimmed by 0 bases and J by 0 bases, 4 bases remained unmatched. Written as DNA, the CDR3 is TGCGCCAGCAGCCAAGACAGGACAGGGAGCTCCTACAATGAGCAGTTCTTC. Residues: CASSQDRTGSSYNEQFF.

This clonotype was seen more than once but under ten times. The chain combines TRBV29-1 with TRBJ2-1; D call uncertain. The J call is in doubt because the DNA end fits TRBJ2-7 better. Germline CDR1 is SQVTM and CDR2 is ANQGSEA. The CDR3 has 13 amino acids. CDR3 loop: CSVASSSYNEQYF. In DNA form, the CDR3 reads TGCAGCGTTGCATCCAGCTCCTACAATGAGCAGTACTTC.

The chain couples TRBV3-1 to TRBJ2-5; 11 nucleotides align to TRBD2. Germline CDR1 LGHDT, CDR2 YNNKEL (reference sequence). V lost 1 base to trimming and J lost 11 bases; unmatched junction nucleotides: 6. The CDR3 is 14 amino acids. The CDR3 nucleotides are TGTGCCAGCAGCCAAGTGACTAGCGGGAAAGAGCAGTACTTC. It encodes CASSQVTSGKEQYF.

This chain links TRBV9 with TRBJ2-7; no clear D. The CDR3 has 14 amino acids. V was shortened by 0 bases and J by 5 bases, with 12 bases between the two germline ends. The V gene's germline CDR1 is SGDLS and CDR2 YYNGEE. The DNA for the CDR3 is TGTGCCAGCAGCGTAGTCCCAGAGACTCACGAGCAGTACTTC. Translated: CASSVVPETHEQYF.

This chain connects TRBV6-6 to TRBJ1-2, with 8 nucleotides matching TRBD1. The CDR3 length is 14 residues. V trimming: 10 bases; J trimming: 7 bases; junction bases outside the gene matches: 14. From germline, CDR1 is MNHNY and CDR2 SVGAGI (reference sequence). CDR3 coding DNA: TGTGCCACAGCTTGGACAGGGTATAAGGGTGGCTACACCTTC. It is translated as CATAWTGYKGGYTF.

Only a few counts were recorded for this clonotype. The chain combines TRBV6-5 with TRBJ1-2; D not resolved. From germline, CDR1 is MNHEY and CDR2 SVGAGI. The CDR3 has 14 residues. The V gene lost 7 bases and the J gene lost 3 bases, with 15 bases spanning the gap. This CDR3 reads CASTKNQWDYGYTF. The CDR3 DNA follows: TGTGCCAGCACCAAGAATCAGTGGGACTATGGCTACACCTTC.

V gene TRBV7-2 combines with J gene TRBJ1-2; no clear D. The germline gives CDR1 SGHTA, CDR2 FQGNSA. Trimming left V 5 bases short and J 3 bases short, with 10 bases between. The CDR3 has 13 amino acids. CDR3 amino acids: CASSVFSHYGYTF. The CDR3 nucleotides are TGTGCCAGCAGCGTCTTTAGCCACTATGGCTACACCTTC.